This TCR beta chain was recorded in a study of T cell responses to AZD1222 COVID-19 vaccine (dated by TCRdb to the early 2020s). Notes on the research overall: TCR sequencing covered approximately 230 trial participants: some 210 given two doses of AZD1222 and about 26 given two doses of MenACWY control vaccine. Trial participants were enrolled by age into 18-55, 56-69 and 70-plus year subgroups, with about 150, 28 and 57 TCR-sequenced participants respectively.

The investigation overall reported the following: Conclusions about previously exposed vaccinees were limited because only a handful of AZD1222 recipients were SARS-CoV-2 seropositive at baseline. Participants were mostly white British and included more females than males, and it was suggested by the authors that clonal diversity may have been underestimated. A significant rise in spike-specific TCR breadth and depth was observed after two AZD1222 doses relative to day 0 and relative to MenACWY recipients. In the small 56-69-year group, the increase in depth fell short of significance, most likely because of low power. Because no samples from the day 14 peak response were available, repertoires could be characterized only after the peak T cell response. Reportedly, close to half of the unique spike-specific TCRs recognized epitopes lying outside the regions that are mutated in the B.1.351 and B.1.1.7 variants. CD4 TCRs associated with the vaccine covered the entire spike protein, and the dominant responses were in regions 160-218 and 743-854.

V and J are truncated by 3 bases and 0 bases respectively, leaving an intervening sequence of 6 bases. CDR1 and CDR2 are drawn from the germline V gene (reference sequence): LGHDT, YNNKEL. CDR3 length: 14 amino acids, cysteine to phenylalanine. Only the CDR3 DNA is retained, 42 bases long and in frame from the first base. The CDR3 regions of human TCRbeta chains were analyzed by immunosequencing. The original methods were these. TCRs in the repertoires were compared against a reference library of SARS-CoV-2-specific TCRs that had been generated with the MIRA antigen-specificity platform. Breadth was defined as the fraction of unique TCRs that were SARS-CoV-2-associated, and depth was defined as the fraction of total T cells that were SARS-CoV-2-associated. Each spike-specific TCR was assigned to its reactive spike region and to a CD4 or CD8 class using the MIRA data. Log10-transformed breadth and depth values were compared by one-way ANOVA with Sidak's multiple comparisons tests. As stored in TCRdb, this immuneACCESS dataset retains in-frame rearrangements with V and J assigned. A fraction of the clones does not appear; measured against another copy, unresolved V genes explain less than half of the discrepancy, and the remainder lacks a known reason. That table furnishes V, J and clone size, whereas the DNA furnished D and trimming. In all, the sample holds roughly 77,000 clones, and roughly 90% of those were seen once. Clones ranked in the top ten supply roughly 5.1% of the sample.

The label giving this sample's time point can be read as: about 28 days (+/-7) after the second vaccine dose. Because spike-specific TCR depth and breadth did not differ between the two schedules, AZD1222 recipients who got a second dose at roughly 4 weeks were pooled with those who got a second dose at roughly 12 weeks. The vaccinee samples were drawn from two UK trials, COV001 and COV002, one of which was a single-blind randomized controlled phase 2/3 trial testing AZD1222 (ChAdOx1 nCoV-19) in healthy adults. For TCRbeta chain sequencing, PBMC samples were collected from trial participants at day 0 and at day 28 after the second dose. With regard to this clone: This clone's antigen is unknown. No base quality values were provided; no much bigger clone lies one nucleotide off.

The receptor was isolated from an adult who received the AZD1222 COVID-19 vaccine. The sample was peripheral blood, taken 28 days after the second AZD1222 dose. In this chain, TRBV3-1 (or the pseudogene TRBV3-2) is recombined with TRBJ1-3; no D gene call is confident. The CDR3 is CASSQVGSGNTIYF. The DNA sequence reads TGTGCCAGCAGCCAGGTAGGCTCTGGAAACACCATATATTTT.